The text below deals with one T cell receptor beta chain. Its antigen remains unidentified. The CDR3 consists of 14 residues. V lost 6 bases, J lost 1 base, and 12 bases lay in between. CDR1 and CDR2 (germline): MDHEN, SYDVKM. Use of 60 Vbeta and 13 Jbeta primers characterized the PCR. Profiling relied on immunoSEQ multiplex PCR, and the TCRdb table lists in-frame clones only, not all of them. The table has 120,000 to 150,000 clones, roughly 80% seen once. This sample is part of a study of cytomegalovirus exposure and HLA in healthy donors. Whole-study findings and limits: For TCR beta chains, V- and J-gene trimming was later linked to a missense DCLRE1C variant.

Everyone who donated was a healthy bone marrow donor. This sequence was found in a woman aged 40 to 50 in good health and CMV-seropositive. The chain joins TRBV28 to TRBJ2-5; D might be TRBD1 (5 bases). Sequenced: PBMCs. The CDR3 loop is CASRRTGSQETQYF. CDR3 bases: TGTGCCAGCAGGCGAACAGGATCCCAAGAGACCCAGTACTTC.